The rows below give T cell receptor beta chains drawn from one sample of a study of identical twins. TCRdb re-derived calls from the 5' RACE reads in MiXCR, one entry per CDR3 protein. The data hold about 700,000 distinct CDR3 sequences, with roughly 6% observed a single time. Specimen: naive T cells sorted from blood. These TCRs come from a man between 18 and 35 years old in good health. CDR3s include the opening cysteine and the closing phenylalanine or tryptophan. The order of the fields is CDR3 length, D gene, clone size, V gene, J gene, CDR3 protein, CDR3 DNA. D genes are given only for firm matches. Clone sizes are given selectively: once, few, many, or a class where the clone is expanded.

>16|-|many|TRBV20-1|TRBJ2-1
CSARDRSEVSYNEQFF
TGCAGTGCTAGAGATCGAAGCGAGGTGTCCTACAATGAGCAGTTCTTC
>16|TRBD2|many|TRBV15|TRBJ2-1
CATSTKTSGLYNEQFF
TGTGCCACCAGCACTAAGACTAGCGGCCTCTACAATGAGCAGTTCTTC
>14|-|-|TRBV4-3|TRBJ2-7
CASSQGSGENEQYF
TGCGCCAGCAGCCAAGGATCGGGGGAGAACGAGCAGTACTTC
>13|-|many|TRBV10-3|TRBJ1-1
CAISRGADTEAFF
TGTGCCATCAGTCGGGGGGCGGACACTGAAGCTTTCTTT
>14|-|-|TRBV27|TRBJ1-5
CASTDSWGNQPQHF
TGTGCCAGCACCGACTCCTGGGGCAATCAGCCCCAGCATTTT
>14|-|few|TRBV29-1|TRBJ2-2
CSVGGLANTGELFF
TGCAGCGTTGGGGGACTGGCGAACACCGGGGAGCTGTTTTTT
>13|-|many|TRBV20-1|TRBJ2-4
CSARAYRVNIQYF
TGCAGTGCTAGAGCCTACAGGGTGAACATTCAGTACTTC
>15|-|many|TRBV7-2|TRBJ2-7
CASSLSGQSYYEQYF
TGTGCCAGCAGCTTGTCCGGACAGAGTTACTACGAGCAGTACTTC
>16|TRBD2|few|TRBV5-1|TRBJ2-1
CASSLALAGGIGEQFF
TGCGCCAGCAGCTTGGCTCTAGCGGGAGGGATTGGTGAGCAGTTCTTC
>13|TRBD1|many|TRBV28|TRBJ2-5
CASTTGGGETQYF
TGTGCCAGCACGACAGGGGGGGGGGAGACCCAGTACTTC
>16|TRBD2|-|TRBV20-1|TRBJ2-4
CSARVSRLVGGPSQYF
TGCAGTGCTAGAGTTTCAAGACTAGTGGGAGGGCCTTCTCAGTACTTC
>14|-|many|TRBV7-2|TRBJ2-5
CASSLATVWETQYF
TGTGCCAGCAGCTTAGCCACCGTTTGGGAGACCCAGTACTTC
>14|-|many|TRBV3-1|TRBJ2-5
CASSQVVRQETQYF
TGTGCCAGCAGCCAAGTCGTCAGACAAGAGACCCAGTACTTC
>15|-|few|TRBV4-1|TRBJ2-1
CASSHGQGGPNEQFF
TGCGCCAGCAGCCACGGACAAGGGGGTCCCAATGAGCAGTTCTTC
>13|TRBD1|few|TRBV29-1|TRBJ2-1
CSVRDRSYNEQFF
TGCAGCGTTCGGGACAGGTCCTACAATGAGCAGTTCTTC
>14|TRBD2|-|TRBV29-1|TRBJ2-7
CSVLRGGSSYEQYF
TGCAGCGTTCTTCGGGGGGGGAGCTCCTACGAGCAGTACTTC
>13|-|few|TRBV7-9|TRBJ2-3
CASSLQSFDTQYF
TGTGCCAGCAGCTTACAGTCCTTTGATACGCAGTATTTT
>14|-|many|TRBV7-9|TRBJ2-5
CASSSSTYQETQYF
TGTGCCAGCAGTTCATCAACGTACCAAGAGACCCAGTACTTC
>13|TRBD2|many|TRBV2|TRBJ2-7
CASFQREAHEQYF
TGTGCCAGCTTCCAGCGGGAGGCCCACGAGCAGTACTTC
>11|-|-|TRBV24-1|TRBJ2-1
CATSIGYEQFF
TGTGCCACCAGTATTGGTTATGAGCAGTTCTTC
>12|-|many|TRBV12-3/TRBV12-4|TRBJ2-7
CASTQWGHEQYF
TGTGCCAGCACTCAATGGGGCCACGAGCAGTACTTC
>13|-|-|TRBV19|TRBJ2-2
CASSIWTAGELFF
TGTGCCAGTAGTATTTGGACAGCCGGGGAGCTGTTTTTT
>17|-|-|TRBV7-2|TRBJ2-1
CASSLGLGSGSYNEQFF
TGTGCCAGCAGCTTAGGATTAGGGTCTGGATCCTACAATGAGCAGTTCTTC
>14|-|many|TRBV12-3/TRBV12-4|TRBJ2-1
CASSFGSQGNEQFF
TGTGCCAGCAGTTTTGGAAGTCAGGGGAATGAGCAGTTCTTC
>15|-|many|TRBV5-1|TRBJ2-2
CASSDVSRAHGELFF
TGCGCCAGCAGCGACGTATCACGGGCCCACGGGGAGCTGTTTTTT
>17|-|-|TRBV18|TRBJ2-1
CASSPPVETDSYNEQFF
TGTGCCAGCTCACCACCGGTGGAAACAGACTCCTACAATGAGCAGTTCTTC
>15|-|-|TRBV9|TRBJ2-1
CASSVVLGGYNEQFF
TGTGCCAGCAGCGTAGTTTTAGGGGGCTACAATGAGCAGTTCTTC
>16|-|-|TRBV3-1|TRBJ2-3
CASSYRLASGTDTQYF
TGTGCCAGCAGCTACAGACTTGCGTCGGGCACAGATACGCAGTATTTT
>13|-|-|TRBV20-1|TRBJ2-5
CSARGRLQETQYF
TGCAGTGCTAGAGGCAGACTACAAGAGACCCAGTACTTC
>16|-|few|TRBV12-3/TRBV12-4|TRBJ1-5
CASSFEEGSGGQPQHF
TGTGCCAGCAGTTTTGAAGAAGGGTCGGGCGGTCAGCCCCAGCATTTT
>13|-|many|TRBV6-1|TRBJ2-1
CASLRVSYNEQFF
TGTGCCAGCCTCAGGGTTTCCTACAATGAGCAGTTCTTC
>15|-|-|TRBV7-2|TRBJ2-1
CASSAPGRSYNEQFF
TGTGCCAGCAGCGCACCGGGACGATCCTACAATGAGCAGTTCTTC